The source of this TCR beta chain is a study of regulatory T cells in long-lasting Graves disease. Looking at the study overall: Graves' disease counted as persistent after over 5 years of antithyroid drugs with positive TSH receptor antibodies.

Trimming took 1 base from V and 0 from J, leaving 12 bases between them. The CDR3 is made up of 16 amino acids. CDR1 and CDR2 from the germline V gene are SGHRS and YFSETQ. Study observations and caveats: Less diverse TCR repertoires were seen in persistent Graves' patients than in newly diagnosed ones. Favoring TRBV28, TRBJ1-2 and TRBJ2-5 was a feature seen in persistent disease.

Time point described: persistent/refractory GD, antithyroid drugs over 5 years with positive TRAb. Isolated PBMC RNA provided the starting material for the TCR library. With respect to this clonotype: Its antigen is unknown.

For TCR beta, libraries came from iRepertoire HTBI primers and Arm-PCR of CDR3 regions. TCRdb fed the multiplex PCR reads into MiXCR, producing one record per CDR3 protein. The sample includes 400,000 or so distinct CDR3 sequences, 20% to 25% of them seen just once. This TCR came from a female donor with Graves disease. The chain joins TRBV5-1 to TRBJ2-3; no reliable D call. The material sequenced was peripheral blood mononuclear cells (PBMCs), taken when the disease was refractory, from a patient treated with antithyroid drugs. In DNA, the CDR3 is TGCGCCAGCAGCTTGAATGGACGATCTAGCACAGATACGCAGTATTTT. Translating gives CASSLNGRSSTDTQYF.